This T cell receptor (beta chain) was observed in a study of T-cell memory formation after mild COVID-19 (TCRdb year 2021). Notes on the research overall: TCR sequence clusters from the two donors were found to be largely donor specific. T-cell clones expanding and contracting after mild COVID-19 in a couple of donors were tracked by longitudinal TCRalpha and TCRbeta repertoire sequencing. The cohort was made up of two young adult volunteers, one female and one male, who were previously healthy. Points the paper makes about the study in general: Whether the second-wave clones peaking on day 37 were SARS-CoV-2 specific was not confirmed. Some responding clones were found in pre-infection memory, which suggests that pre-existing cross-reactive memory T cells took part in the SARS-CoV-2 response. Balanced CD4/CD8 phenotypes were observed for clones contracting from day 15 to 85, whereas a bias towards CD4+ was observed for a second wave of clones expanding from day 15 to 37. Contracting CD4+ clones were found mainly in CM and EM memory subsets, while CD8+ clones were enriched in EMRA. The study included only a couple of mild cases, and larger cohorts that include severe cases with pre-infection samples were judged to be necessary.

The CDR1 and CDR2 encoded by the germline V gene are KGHSH and LQKENI. There are 16 amino acids in the CDR3, from cysteine to phenylalanine inclusive. Only the CDR3 portion is preserved as DNA: 48 bases, with reading frame beginning at the first base. Trimming takes 1 base from V and 4 bases from J, and the germline ends sit 13 bases apart. Points on this clonotype: This receptor's antigen is unknown. Base qualities are not at hand, and no much larger clone is one base apart.

Ficoll-Paque density gradient centrifugation was the method used to isolate PBMCs. TCRdb lists the instrument as Illumina NovaSeq 6000. TCRalpha and TCRbeta cDNA libraries were constructed by 5'RACE with constant-segment primers, with sample barcodes and unique molecular identifiers being introduced. Trizol reagent was used to extract RNA from every sample. The libraries were amplified in two PCR steps, and the second step added a second sample barcode and Illumina TruSeq adapters. Sequencing of libraries was performed on an Illumina NovaSeq with 2 x 150 bp paired-end reads. As for the original processing: Reads were demultiplexed and collapsed into UMI-guided consensus sequences with migec v1.2.7. Using mixcr v2.1.11, UMI consensuses were aligned to TRA and TRB V and J templates and then assembled into clonotypes. A clonotype was counted as expanded or contracted only if both edgeR and NoisET called the change significant, with noise models trained on biological replicates. edgeR calls used a false discovery rate-adjusted p below 0.01 and a log2 fold-change threshold of 1. PCA with hierarchical clustering of max-normalized trajectories of the 1000 most abundant clonotypes was used as exploratory dynamics analysis. Separately sequenced CD4+ and CD8+ repertoires were used to assign the CD4 or CD8 phenotype of responding clones. TCRdb reprocessed the public reads (quality trimming at Q25 with fastp, clone calling with MiXCR) and kept in-frame beta chains. Rows with one shared CDR3 protein collapse into an entry with the most common genes and DNA. TCRdb, not the original authors, processed these V and J calls. The sample data list about 280,000 distinct CDR3 sequences, and over 7% of these were observed just once. The biggest ten clones account for under 25% of the sample.

The rearrangement joined TRBV18 to TRBJ2-2; the D segment could be TRBD1, given 6 matching bases. Sequenced input: PBMCs or a T cell subset sorted from them (not recorded which). The TCR comes from a man aged 18 to 30 who had mild COVID-19 (a few samples of this study predate the infection). The sample titles of this study are shuffled in the database, so cell type and time point are left out; the donor was told from shared clones. CDR3 reads: CASSPRQGWSTGELFF. DNA sequence: TGTGCCAGCTCACCACGCCAGGGGTGGAGCACCGGGGAGCTGTTTTTT.